This paragraph covers one TCR beta chain sequence. Its antigen is not identified. Data came from immunoSEQ multiplex PCR; TCRdb stores just in-frame clones and leaves some out. The repertoire consists of 70,000 or so clones, with roughly 90% occurring once and the leading ten covering around 0.78%. This record comes from a study of OX40 agonist ivuxolimab in advanced cancers. About the study: Six ivuxolimab dose levels, 0.01 to 10 mg/kg, were given intravenously every 2 weeks. A partial response was reached by three patients: one with hepatocellular carcinoma and two with cutaneous melanoma. General study findings and limits: The authors did not determine the antigen specificity of the expanded peripheral T cells. Clonal expansion by week 6 occurred in CD4+ and CD8+ blood T cells (at 0.1 to 3.0 mg/kg).

The CDR3 length is 11 residues. Germline-derived CDR1 and CDR2 are SGHAT and FQNNGV. Trimming removed 1 base at V and 7 bases at J, with 5 bases between. The material sequenced was CD4+ or CD8+ T cells sorted from blood, taken in a trial of the OX40 agonist ivuxolimab. The V gene is TRBV11-2, the J gene TRBJ2-7, with unresolved D. The TCR sequence derives from an adult with an advanced solid tumor such as melanoma, head and neck, liver or kidney cancer. The CDR3, as DNA: TGTGCCAGCAGCTTAGTTGGGGAGCAGTACTTC. Translating it yields CASSLVGEQYF.